This TCR beta chain is from a study of OX40 agonist ivuxolimab in advanced cancers. Regarding the study in general: Ivuxolimab was a fully human IgG2 agonistic monoclonal antibody targeting the costimulatory receptor OX40 (CD134). Intravenous ivuxolimab was administered to patients every 2 weeks at six dose levels: 0.01, 0.1, 0.3, 1.5, 3 and 10 mg/kg. Among the approximately 50 dose-escalation patients, some 19 had hepatocellular carcinoma, 15 melanoma, 9 renal cell carcinoma and 9 head and neck cancer. The dose-escalation cohort was about 83% male with a mean age of about 60 years, ranging from roughly 20 to 80. Patients were allowed to have had prior anti-PD-1, anti-PD-L1 or anti-CTLA-4 therapy, and more than 30% of the dose-escalation patients had previously received checkpoint inhibitors. Partial responses occurred in three dose-escalation patients: two with cutaneous melanoma and one with hepatocellular carcinoma. Peripheral TCRbeta sequencing aimed to test whether ivuxolimab altered TCR sequence diversity and caused clonal T-cell expansion. The paper reports the monotherapy dose-escalation portion (N of about 54 patients) of the phase I ivuxolimab trial. Broader findings and caveats from the paper: Partial responders in the 0.1-3.0 mg/kg groups had among the lowest normalized peripheral clonal expansion, especially among CD8+ T cells. The antigen specificity of the clonally expanded peripheral T cells was not determined. After ivuxolimab, CD8+ T cells had more expanded clones than CD4+ T cells on average. Low levels of normalized T-cell clonal expansion were also seen in some patients who did not respond. At doses of 0.1 to 3.0 mg/kg, clonal expansion of both CD4+ and CD8+ T cells in blood was seen between baseline and week 6.

To sequence the TCRbeta CDR3 region, genomic DNA was isolated from the sorted cells. The immunoSEQ Assay was used for sequencing of TCRbeta CDR3 regions. TCRdb holds this immuneACCESS table with in-frame rearrangements only. Some clones are missing; in checked studies, unresolved V genes explain under half, and the rest has no known cause. The sample records more than 70,000 clones, approximately 82% of which are singletons. Around 5% of the sample is in the top ten clones. The trial excluded patients who had a history of autoimmune disease or were on systemic immunosuppression. Peripheral blood for TCR sequencing was collected from all dose cohorts at baseline, on cycle 4 day 1, and on cycle 7 day 1. The samples were drawn from a first-in-human, open-label, multicenter phase I dose-escalation trial of ivuxolimab. The trial enrolled adults with locally advanced or metastatic head and neck squamous cell, hepatocellular, melanoma or renal cell carcinoma. Before TCR sequencing, CD4+ T cells and CD8+ T cells were sorted from peripheral blood as separate populations.

Via the germline V gene, CDR1 is SGHTA and CDR2 FQGNSA. From the cysteine up to the phenylalanine, the CDR3 has a length of 16 residues. The sequence is cut down to CDR3 DNA, 48 bases in frame from base 1. V lost 2 bases and J lost 4 bases; the stretch between them is 16 bases long. Turning to this clone: Its specific antigen is unknown. Qualities for individual bases were not recorded, and no much larger clone is one base off.

The receptor was derived from an adult with an advanced solid tumor such as melanoma, head and neck, liver or kidney cancer. The sample consisted of CD4+ or CD8+ T cells sorted from blood, taken in a trial of the OX40 agonist ivuxolimab. The chain is assembled from TRBV7-2 and TRBJ2-3; TRBD1 is a possible D gene, resting on 8 matching bases. The DNA is TGTGCCAGCAGCTTACGCCAGGGGGCGGGAGCAGATACGCAGTATTTT. Its translation reads: CASSLRQGAGADTQYF.